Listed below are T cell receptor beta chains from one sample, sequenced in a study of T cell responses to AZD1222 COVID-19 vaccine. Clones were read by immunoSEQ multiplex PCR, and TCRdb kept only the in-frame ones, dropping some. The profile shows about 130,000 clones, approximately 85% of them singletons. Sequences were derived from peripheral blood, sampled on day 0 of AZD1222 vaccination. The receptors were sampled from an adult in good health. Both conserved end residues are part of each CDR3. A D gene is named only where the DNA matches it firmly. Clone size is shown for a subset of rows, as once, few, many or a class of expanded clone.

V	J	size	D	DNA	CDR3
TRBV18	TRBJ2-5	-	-	TGTGCCAGCTCACCGCGAAACCGGGACCACCAAGAGACCCAGTACTTC	CASSPRNRDHQETQYF
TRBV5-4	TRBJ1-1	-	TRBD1	TGTGCCAGCAGCTCCGGGACAGACCCGATTAAAGCTTTCTTT	CASSSGTDPIKAFF
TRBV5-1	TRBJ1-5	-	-	TGCGCCAGCAGCTTGGAAGGGGTCAATCAGCCCCAGCATTTT	CASSLEGVNQPQHF
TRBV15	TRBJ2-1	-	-	TGTGCCACCAGCAGAGATGGGGTTATGGTTCCCAATGAGCAGTTCTTC	CATSRDGVMVPNEQFF
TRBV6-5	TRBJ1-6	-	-	TGTGCCAGCAGCACCGGGACTTCACCCCTCCACTTT	CASSTGTSPLHF
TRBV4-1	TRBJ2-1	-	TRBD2	TGCGCCAGCAGCCAATTGGGACTAGCGGGGGGGCCAACCTACAATGAGCAGTTCTTC	CASSQLGLAGGPTYNEQFF
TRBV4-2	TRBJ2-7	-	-	TGTGCCAGCAGCCAAGAAGTACTCGGCGACGAGCAGTACTTC	CASSQEVLGDEQYF
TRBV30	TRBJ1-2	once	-	TGTGCCTGGGGGGGGTTCCGGGGCTACACCTTC	CAWGGFRGYTF
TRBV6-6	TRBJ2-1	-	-	TGTGCCAGCAAGGGCGAGGGCAATGAGCAGTTCTTC	CASKGEGNEQFF
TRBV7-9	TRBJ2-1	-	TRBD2	TGTGCCAGCAGCTTAGACCGGGGTGAGCGGGAGAAACTCTTC	CASSLDRGEREKLF
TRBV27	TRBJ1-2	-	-	TGTGCCAGCAGTCCCCTGGGGGGGGACAACTATGGCTACACCTTC	CASSPLGGDNYGYTF
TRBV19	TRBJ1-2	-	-	TGTGCCAGTAGTATCCAGGCCTATGGCTACACCTTC	CASSIQAYGYTF
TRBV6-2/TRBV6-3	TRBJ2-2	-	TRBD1	TGTGCCAGCAGTCCCGGGACAGTCAACACCGGGGAGCTGTTTTTT	CASSPGTVNTGELFF
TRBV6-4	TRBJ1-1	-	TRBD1	TGTGCCAGCAGTGACTCGAGGCAGGGGGCGGGAGAAGCTTTCTTT	CASSDSRQGAGEAFF
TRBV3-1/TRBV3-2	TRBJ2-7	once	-	TGTGCCAGCAGCCAAGCGGCGACTTATACCTACGAGCAGTACTTC	CASSQAATYTYEQYF
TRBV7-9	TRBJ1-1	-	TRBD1	TGTGCCAGCAGCTTATTGGGACAAGTGGGGACAGTGAACACTGAAGCTTTCTTT	CASSLLGQVGTVNTEAFF
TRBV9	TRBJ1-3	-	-	TGTGCCAGCAGCGTAGATCCGGGGGCGCCTGGAAACACCATATATTTT	CASSVDPGAPGNTIYF
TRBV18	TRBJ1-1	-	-	TGTGCCAGCTCACCAGGGCAGGTTGAACGGACTGAAGCTTTCTTT	CASSPGQVERTEAFF
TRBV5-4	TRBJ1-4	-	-	TGTGCCAGCAGCCTGCGGACAGTCCAAACTAATGAAAAACTGTTTTTT	CASSLRTVQTNEKLFF
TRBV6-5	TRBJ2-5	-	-	TGTGCCAGCAGTACCGGACAAACGGAGACCCAGTACTTC	CASSTGQTETQYF
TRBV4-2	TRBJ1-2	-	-	TGTGCCAGCAGCCAAGAATATGTGGATGGCGATGGCTACACCTTC	CASSQEYVDGDGYTF
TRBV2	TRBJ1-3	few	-	TGTGCCAGCAGTGACGAGTTCCTGGGTGGGAACACCATATATTTT	CASSDEFLGGNTIYF
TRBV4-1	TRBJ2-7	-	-	TGCGCCAGCAGCCATCAAGCGGTAGGCACGTCCTACGAGCAGTACTTC	CASSHQAVGTSYEQYF
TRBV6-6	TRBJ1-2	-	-	TGTGCCAGCAGCCCCGGACAGAACTATGGCTACACCTTC	CASSPGQNYGYTF
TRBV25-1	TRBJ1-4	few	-	TGTGCCAGCAGTAGGGTTGCAACTAATGAAAAACTGTTTTTT	CASSRVATNEKLFF
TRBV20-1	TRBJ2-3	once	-	TGCAGTGCTAGAGACGAGATTACGCAGTATTTT	CSARDEITQYF
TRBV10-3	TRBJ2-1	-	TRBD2	TGTGCCATCAGTGGTCGGGTAGCGGGAGGGCCGGACAATGAGCAGTTCTTC	CAISGRVAGGPDNEQFF
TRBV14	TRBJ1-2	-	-	TGTGCCAGCAGCCACGGGGGGAACTATGGCTACACCTTC	CASSHGGNYGYTF
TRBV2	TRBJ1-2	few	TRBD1	TGTGCCAGCAGTAGAGAGACAGGGAACTATGGCTACACCTTC	CASSRETGNYGYTF
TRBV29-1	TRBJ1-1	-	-	TGCAGCGTTGGGTGGGGCAACACTGAAGCTTTCTTT	CSVGWGNTEAFF
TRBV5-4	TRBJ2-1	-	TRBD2	TGTGCCAGCAGCTCCCCCTTAGCGGGAGCCTACGATGAGCAGTTCTTC	CASSSPLAGAYDEQFF
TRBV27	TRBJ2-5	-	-	TGTGCCAGCAGTTTATCTTGGCTTAGCGTGGAGACCCAGTACTTC	CASSLSWLSVETQYF
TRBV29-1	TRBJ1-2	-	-	TGCAGCGTTGAACCCCGGCCCCGAAGGGATGGCTACACCTTC	CSVEPRPRRDGYTF
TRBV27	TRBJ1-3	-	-	TGTGCCAGCAGGGGGGAGTTTTCCGGAAACACCATATATTTT	CASRGEFSGNTIYF
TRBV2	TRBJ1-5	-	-	TGTGCCAGCGGGAAAGGAGGTAGGGACAATCAGCCCCAGCATTTT	CASGKGGRDNQPQHF
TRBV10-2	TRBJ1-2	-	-	TGCGCCAGCAGTGCATCGAGTGGATATGGCTACACCTTC	CASSASSGYGYTF
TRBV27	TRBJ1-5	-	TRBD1	TGTGCCAGCAGGCCACAGGGGACCTATAGCAATCAGCCCCAGCATTTT	CASRPQGTYSNQPQHF
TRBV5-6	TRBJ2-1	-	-	TGTGCCAGCAGCTTTTGGAATGAGCAGTTCTTC	CASSFWNEQFF
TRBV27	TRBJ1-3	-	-	TGTGCCAGCAGTTCCCTCTCACGGGGCTCTGGAAACACCATATATTTT	CASSSLSRGSGNTIYF
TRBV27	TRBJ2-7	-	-	TGTGCCAGCAGTATCACCCTCGGGGACGAGCAGTACTTC	CASSITLGDEQYF
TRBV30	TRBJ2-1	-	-	TGTGCCTGGAGTGGCCCCCCTGGTGGCCTCAATGAGCAGTTCTTC	CAWSGPPGGLNEQFF